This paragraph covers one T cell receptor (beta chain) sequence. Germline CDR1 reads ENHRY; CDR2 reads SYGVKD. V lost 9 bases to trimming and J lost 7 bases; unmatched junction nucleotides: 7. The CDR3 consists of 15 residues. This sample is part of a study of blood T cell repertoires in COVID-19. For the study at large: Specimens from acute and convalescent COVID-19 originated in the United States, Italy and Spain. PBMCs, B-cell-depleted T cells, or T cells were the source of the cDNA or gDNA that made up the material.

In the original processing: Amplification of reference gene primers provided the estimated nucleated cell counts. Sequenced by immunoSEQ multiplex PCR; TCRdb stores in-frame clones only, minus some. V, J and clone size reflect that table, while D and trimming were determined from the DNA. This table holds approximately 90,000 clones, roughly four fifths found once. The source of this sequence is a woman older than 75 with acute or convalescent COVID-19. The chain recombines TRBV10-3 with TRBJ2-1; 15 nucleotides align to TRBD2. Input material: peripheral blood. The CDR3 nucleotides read TGTGCCATTCCCCGGACTAGCGGGGGGGCAAATGAGCAGTTCTTC. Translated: CAIPRTSGGANEQFF.